This TCR beta chain was sequenced in a study of blood T cell repertoires in COVID-19. For the study at large: Donors in the United States, Italy and Spain gave samples during acute or convalescent COVID-19. T cells, B-cell-depleted T cells, or PBMCs provided the cDNA or gDNA that served as material.

The CDR3 is 15 residues long. The J segment lost 0 bases and the V segment lost 5 bases, leaving 3 bases of the junction unmatched. In germline, CDR1 is SGHTA, CDR2 FQGTGA. Some clones are missing from TCRdb's copy, which holds only in-frame ones; the method was immunoSEQ multiplex PCR. The sample lists tens of thousands of clones, 81% occurring once. Patients of the Seattle cohort, enrolled during active infection, were followed longitudinally. This sequence was found in an elderly woman with COVID-19, enrolled during active disease. The V call is TRBV7-3, the J call TRBJ2-1; 8 bases are a match to TRBD1. The sequenced sample was peripheral blood. The CDR3 is CASSADRGSYNEQFF. The CDR3 nucleotides are TGTGCCAGCAGCGCCGACAGGGGCTCCTACAATGAGCAGTTCTTC.